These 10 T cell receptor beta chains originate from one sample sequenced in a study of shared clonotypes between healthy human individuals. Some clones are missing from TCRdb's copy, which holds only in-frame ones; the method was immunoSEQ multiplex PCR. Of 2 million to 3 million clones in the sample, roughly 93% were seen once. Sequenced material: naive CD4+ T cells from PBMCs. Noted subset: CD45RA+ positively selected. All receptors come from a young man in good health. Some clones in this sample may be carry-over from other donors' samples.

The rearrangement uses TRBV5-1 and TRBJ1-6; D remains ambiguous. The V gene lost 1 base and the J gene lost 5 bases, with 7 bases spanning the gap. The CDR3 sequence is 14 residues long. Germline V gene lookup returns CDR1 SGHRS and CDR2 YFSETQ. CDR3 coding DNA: TGCGCCAGCAGCTTGTACGGGAATAATTCACCCCTCCACTTT. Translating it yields CASSLYGNNSPLHF.

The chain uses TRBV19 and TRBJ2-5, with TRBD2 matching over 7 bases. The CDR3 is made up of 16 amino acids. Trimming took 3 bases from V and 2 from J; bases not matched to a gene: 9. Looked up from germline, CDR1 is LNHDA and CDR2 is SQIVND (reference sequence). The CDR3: CASSIRTVAGQETQYF. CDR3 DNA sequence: TGTGCCAGTAGTATCCGGACGGTAGCGGGTCAAGAGACCCAGTACTTC.

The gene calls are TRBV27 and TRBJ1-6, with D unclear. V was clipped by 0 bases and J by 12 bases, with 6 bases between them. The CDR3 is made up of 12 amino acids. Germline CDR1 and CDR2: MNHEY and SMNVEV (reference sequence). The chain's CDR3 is CASSLSIGPLHF. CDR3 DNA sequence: TGTGCCAGCAGTTTATCGATAGGACCCCTCCACTTT.

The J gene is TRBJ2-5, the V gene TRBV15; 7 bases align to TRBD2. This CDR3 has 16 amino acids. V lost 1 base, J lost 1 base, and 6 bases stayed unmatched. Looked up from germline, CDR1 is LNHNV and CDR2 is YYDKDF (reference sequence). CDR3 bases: TGTGCCACCAGCAGAGGGGGTAGCGGGCTCCAAGAGACCCAGTACTTC. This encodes CATSRGGSGLQETQYF. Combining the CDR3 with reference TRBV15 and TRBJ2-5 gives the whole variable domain DAMVIQNPRYQVTQFGKPVTLSCSQTLNHNVMYWYQQKSSQAPKLLFHYYDKDFNNEADTPDNFQSRRPNTSFCFLDIRSPGLGDTAMYLCATSRGGSGLQETQYFGPGTRLLVL.

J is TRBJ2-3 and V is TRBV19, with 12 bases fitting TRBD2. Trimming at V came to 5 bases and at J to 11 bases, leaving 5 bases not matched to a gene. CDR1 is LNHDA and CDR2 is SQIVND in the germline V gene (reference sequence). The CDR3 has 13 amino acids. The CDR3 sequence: CASSSRTSGKQYF. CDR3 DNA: TGTGCCAGTAGTTCCCGGACTAGCGGGAAGCAGTATTTT.

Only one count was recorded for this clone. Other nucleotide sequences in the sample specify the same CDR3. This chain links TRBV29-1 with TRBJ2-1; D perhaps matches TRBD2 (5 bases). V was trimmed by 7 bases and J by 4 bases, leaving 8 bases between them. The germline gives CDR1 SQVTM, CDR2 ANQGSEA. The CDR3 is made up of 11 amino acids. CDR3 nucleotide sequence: TGCAGCGGGGGAGATTACAATGAGCAGTTCTTC. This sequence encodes CSGGDYNEQFF.

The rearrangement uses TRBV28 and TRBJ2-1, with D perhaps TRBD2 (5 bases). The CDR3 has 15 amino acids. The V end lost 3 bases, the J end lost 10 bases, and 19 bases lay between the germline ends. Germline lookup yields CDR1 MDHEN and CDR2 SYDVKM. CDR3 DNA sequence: TGTGCCAGCAGTTTGGGTGGGAGTAGGCCTAGGGAGCAGTTCTTC. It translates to CASSLGGSRPREQFF.

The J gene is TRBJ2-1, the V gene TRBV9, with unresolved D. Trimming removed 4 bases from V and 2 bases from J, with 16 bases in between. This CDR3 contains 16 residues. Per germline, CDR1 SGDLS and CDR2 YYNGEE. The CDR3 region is CASSQTNTGPYNEQFF. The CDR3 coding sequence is TGTGCCAGCAGCCAAACCAACACGGGCCCCTACAATGAGCAGTTCTTC.

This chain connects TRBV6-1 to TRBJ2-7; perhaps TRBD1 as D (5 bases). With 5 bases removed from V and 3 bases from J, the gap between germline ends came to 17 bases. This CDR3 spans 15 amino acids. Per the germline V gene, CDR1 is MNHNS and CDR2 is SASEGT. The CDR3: CASSPIDRSGYEQYF. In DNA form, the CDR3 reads TGTGCCAGCAGTCCGATCGACAGATCCGGCTACGAGCAGTACTTC.

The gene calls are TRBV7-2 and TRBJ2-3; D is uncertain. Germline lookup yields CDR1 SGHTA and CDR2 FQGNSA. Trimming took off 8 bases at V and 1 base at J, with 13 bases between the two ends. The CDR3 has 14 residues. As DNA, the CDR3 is TGTGCCAGCCGACCAGACCGACGCACAGATACGCAGTATTTT. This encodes CASRPDRRTDTQYF.